This T cell receptor (beta chain) is from a study of T cell repertoires in cytomegalovirus infection. TCRdb reprocessed the reads via MiXCR and lists one record per CDR3 protein. In the table there are about 89,000 distinct CDR3 sequences, approximately 32% of which are singletons. The germline V and J ends were trimmed by 3 bases and 2 bases, with 29 bases remaining between them. The CDR3 totals 19 residues. Per germline, CDR1 DFQATT and CDR2 SNEGSKA (reference sequence). As regards this clonotype: What it binds is not known.

The origin of this receptor is a human donor in good health (CMV status not recorded). Some clones in this sample may be carry-over from other donors' samples. The starting material was CD8+ T cells from cultured PBMCs, obtained from culture after CMV antigen stimulation. V is TRBV20-1 and J is TRBJ2-7; D is perhaps TRBD1 or TRBD2 (5 bases each). The CDR3 sequence is CSASRDRDGTHLLAYEQYF. The CDR3 DNA reads as TGCAGTGCTAGTCGTGACCGGGACGGAACACACCTCTTAGCCTACGAGCAGTACTTC.